Shown below are 25 T cell receptor beta chains from a single sample sequenced in a study of CD8+ T cells in alopecia areata. Treatment given: oral pan-JAK inhibitor, 5-10 mg twice daily. Extracted RNA was reverse transcribed, and the resulting cDNA served as sequencing template. Sequenced by immunoSEQ multiplex PCR; TCRdb stores in-frame clones only, minus some. The table shows approximately 100,000 clones, with 60% occurring only once. This material consisted of CD8+ T cells sorted from blood, taken at roughly week 58, from a patient treated with tofacitinib. The source is a human donor with alopecia areata.

The sample holds one count of this clone. V gene TRBV7-2 combines with J gene TRBJ1-2; D not resolved. The CDR3 is 10 amino acids. V dropped 8 bases and J dropped 2 bases, with 3 bases sitting between them. Germline CDR1 reads SGHTA; CDR2 reads FQGNSA. Here the CDR3 DNA reads TGTGCCAGCCTCAACTATGGCTACACCTTC. Its translation is CASLNYGYTF.

V gene TRBV9 combines with J gene TRBJ2-7, with D perhaps matching TRBD2 (7 bases). Trimming took 4 bases from V and 1 from J, leaving 18 bases between them. Germline V gene sequence: CDR1 SGDLS, CDR2 YYNGEE. CDR3 length equals 16 residues. CDR3 residues: CASSPEGGDSSYEQYF. The CDR3 DNA follows: TGTGCCAGCAGCCCCGAGGGGGGGGACTCATCCTACGAGCAGTACTTC.

V usage is TRBV7-9 and J usage is TRBJ1-1, with 7 nucleotides matching TRBD1. After removal of 6 bases from V and 5 bases from J, the junction contained 12 bases not matched to a gene. The CDR3 spans 15 residues. Germline lookup yields CDR1 SEHNR and CDR2 FQNEAQ (reference sequence). This CDR3 reads CASSPARQGRTEAFF. The CDR3 DNA follows: TGTGCCAGCAGTCCTGCTAGACAGGGACGGACTGAAGCTTTCTTT.

This sequence joins TRBV2 and TRBJ1-5; 10 bases map to TRBD1. The CDR3 runs to 15 residues. Germline V CDR1 and CDR2: SNHLY, FYNNEI. The J segment lost 0 bases and the V segment lost 7 bases, leaving 3 bases of the junction unmatched. The CDR3 loop is CASKGTGDSNQPQHF. CDR3 DNA: TGTGCCAGCAAGGGGACAGGGGATAGCAATCAGCCCCAGCATTTT.

The rearrangement uses TRBV6-5 and TRBJ2-1, with 7 nucleotides matching TRBD1. This CDR3 spans 14 amino acids. Germline V CDR1 and CDR2: MNHEY, SVGAGI. V shed 6 bases and J 5 bases; nucleotides not matched to a gene: 7. CDR3 sequence reads: CASSHRQGHNEQFF. CDR3 bases: TGTGCCAGCAGCCACAGACAGGGCCACAATGAGCAGTTCTTC.

J is TRBJ2-1 and V is TRBV21-1. TRBV21-1 is recorded as a pseudogene. There are 14 residues in the CDR3. CDR3 region: CASSFPGLTNEQFF. CDR3 nucleotides: TGTGCCAGCAGCTTCCCCGGGCTAACTAATGAGCAGTTCTTC.

Concerning this clone itself: The same CDR3 arises from other DNA sequences in this sample as well. The gene calls are TRBV11-3 and TRBJ2-5; 8 bases are shared with TRBD1. This CDR3 comprises 14 residues. V dropped 8 bases and J dropped 0; count of bases not matched to a gene: 5. In germline, CDR1 is SGHNT, CDR2 YENEEA. The CDR3 sequence is CASVAGGNQETQYF. The CDR3 bases are TGTGCCAGCGTCGCAGGGGGCAACCAAGAGACCCAGTACTTC.

This chain uses TRBV5-1 with TRBJ1-5; D possibly corresponds to TRBD1 (5 bases). The germline V and J ends were trimmed by 1 base and 1 base, with 9 bases remaining between them. There are 15 residues in the CDR3. Germline V lookup: CDR1 SGHRS, CDR2 YFSETQ. The CDR3 nucleotides read TGCGCCAGCAGCTTGTTTACAGGCAGCAATCAGCCCCAGCATTTT. This gives the protein CASSLFTGSNQPQHF.

The chain uses TRBV27 and TRBJ2-3, with 7 bases lining up with TRBD1. CDR1 MNHEY and CDR2 SMNVEV come from the germline V gene (reference sequence). The CDR3 totals 15 residues. The V segment lost 4 bases and the J segment 2 bases; nucleotides outside the gene matches: 6. The CDR3 nucleotides are TGTGCCAGCAGTTACCGGGACAGAGCCACAGATACGCAGTATTTT. Its protein is CASSYRDRATDTQYF.

The chain employs TRBV5-6 and TRBJ2-6, with TRBD1 matching 7 bases. The CDR3 spans 15 residues. Germline V gene lookup returns CDR1 SGHDT and CDR2 YYEEEE. The V segment lost 0 bases and the J segment 3 bases; nucleotides outside the gene matches: 0. The CDR3: CASSLGTGGANVLTF. The CDR3 nucleotides are TGTGCCAGCAGCTTGGGGACAGGTGGGGCCAACGTCCTGACTTTC.

CDR3 region: CASRSLQDEYGYTF. CDR3 DNA: TGTGCCAGCAGGTCCCTACAGGACGAATATGGCTACACCTTC. The J gene is TRBJ1-2, the V gene TRBV6-6, with D perhaps matching TRBD1 (5 bases). The germline V gene has CDR1 MNHNY and CDR2 SVGAGI (reference sequence). V lost 6 bases to trimming and J lost 5 bases, with 16 bases between them. CDR3 length equals 14 residues.

With respect to this clone: The junction differs from germline at one of its ends, possibly a read error. CDR3 region: CASGLGYSYNEQFF. In nucleotides, the CDR3 is TGTGCCAGCGGCTTAGGGTACAGCTACAATGAGCAGTTCTTC. The chain combines TRBV13 with TRBJ2-1; no clear D. CDR3 length: 14 amino acids. The V gene's germline CDR1 is PRHDT and CDR2 FYEKMQ (reference sequence).

The V call is TRBV30, the J call TRBJ1-5; a weak D match, TRBD1 (5 bases). CDR1 and CDR2 (germline): GTSNPN, SVGIG (reference sequence). The CDR3 runs 15 residues. Trimming left V 3 bases short and J 6 bases short, with 18 bases between. CDR3 bases: TGTGCCTGGAGAAAGGGAGCAGGGCTTAGTCAGCCCCAGCATTTT. This gives the protein CAWRKGAGLSQPQHF.

The chain has TRBV27 and TRBJ2-7; D is possibly TRBD2 (6 bases). The CDR3 is made up of 15 amino acids. Per the germline V gene, CDR1 is MNHEY and CDR2 is SMNVEV (reference sequence). The V end lost 6 bases, the J end lost 6 bases, and 21 bases lay between the germline ends. For the CDR3, the DNA is TGTGCCAGCAGCGGGGGATACGGCCTCCTGAGCGAGCAGTACTTC. Residues: CASSGGYGLLSEQYF.

V usage is TRBV6-1 and J usage is TRBJ1-2; D perhaps matches TRBD1 (6 bases). V lost 7 bases and J 7 bases, leaving 13 bases between the germline ends. Germline CDR1 reads MNHNS; CDR2 reads SASEGT. This CDR3 has 12 amino acids. CDR3 residues: CASTEGGPGYTF. The CDR3 region has the DNA TGTGCCAGCACCGAGGGGGGGCCTGGCTACACCTTC.

The genes are TRBV2 and TRBJ1-6; the D is unclear. The length of the CDR3 is 14 residues. Trimming shortened V by 6 bases and J by 9 bases, and 15 bases separated the two germline ends. Germline values: CDR1 SNHLY, CDR2 FYNNEI. The CDR3 DNA follows: TGTGCCAGCAGGGCTCGCACCCATGGTTCACCCCTCCACTTT. Protein product: CASRARTHGSPLHF.

This clone has only a few counts. The DNA is omitted, as the CDR3 cannot be located on it reliably, and the CDR3 follows TCRdb's listing. The rearrangement links TRBV25-1 to TRBJ1-1; the table gives TRBD1 as D, unverified against the DNA. The CDR3 has 14 amino acids, counting both end residues. Germline CDR1 MGHDK, CDR2 SYGVNS. The chain's CDR3 is CASSTSDRNTEAFF.

V gene TRBV2 combines with J gene TRBJ2-5; D perhaps matches TRBD2 (5 bases). Germline V gives CDR1 SNHLY, CDR2 FYNNEI. The CDR3 sequence is 15 residues long. The ends were cut back, 2 bases at V and 2 bases at J, with 12 bases in the middle. The CDR3 DNA is TGTGCCAGCAGTGAAAGGAGGACGGCACAAGAGACCCAGTACTTC. Translated, it gives CASSERRTAQETQYF.

The chain is built from TRBV14 and TRBJ1-2, with 8 bases aligning to TRBD1. The V segment lost 4 bases and the J segment 12 bases; nucleotides outside the gene matches: 16. This CDR3 contains 15 residues. Germline V gene data show CDR1 as SGHDN and CDR2 as FVKESK. Here the CDR3 DNA reads TGTGCCAGCAGCCCGACCGGGCTCCCACGACAGGGGCACACCTTC. The encoded protein is CASSPTGLPRQGHTF.

The chain links TRBV7-9 to TRBJ1-2, with 7 bases aligning to TRBD1. Germline CDR1 is SEHNR and CDR2 is FQNEAQ (reference sequence). The CDR3 length is 12 residues. Trimming took 6 bases from V and 8 from J; bases not matched to a gene: 6. The CDR3 region is CASRYPGQGYTF. DNA of the CDR3: TGTGCCAGCAGATATCCGGGACAGGGCTACACCTTC.

This clone turned up a few times. This chain joins TRBV30 and TRBJ2-2, with D perhaps TRBD2 (5 bases). Germline V gene data show CDR1 as GTSNPN and CDR2 as SVGIG (reference sequence). CDR3 length equals 13 residues. V gave up 0 bases and J gave up 4 bases, with 6 bases separating them. CDR3 protein: CAWSVGSTGELFF. The DNA for the CDR3 is TGTGCCTGGAGTGTAGGGAGCACCGGGGAGCTGTTTTTT.

This chain links TRBV4-3 with TRBJ1-2; D gene ambiguous. V was trimmed by 5 bases and J by 1 base, leaving 11 bases between them. Germline loops: CDR1 LGHNA, CDR2 YSLEER. There are 14 residues in the CDR3. CDR3 region: CASSDDMGNYGYTF. For the CDR3, the DNA is TGCGCCAGCAGCGACGACATGGGTAACTATGGCTACACCTTC.

The J gene is TRBJ1-2, the V gene TRBV13; D not resolved. The CDR3 is 15 residues long. Germline V gene sequence: CDR1 PRHDT, CDR2 FYEKMQ (reference sequence). The V and J ends lost 7 bases and 5 bases respectively, with 20 bases between them. CDR3 coding DNA: TGTGCCAGCACCCTCGGGTCCCAGATCTCTTATGGCTACACCTTC. Translated, it gives CASTLGSQISYGYTF.

V is TRBV7-6 and J is TRBJ2-3; 7 bases match TRBD2. This CDR3 contains 16 residues. The germline V gene encodes CDR1 SGHVS and CDR2 FNYEAQ. V dropped 7 bases and J dropped 6; count of bases not matched to a gene: 16. The CDR3 loop is CASTTSMGGAGDTQYF. CDR3 DNA: TGTGCCAGCACCACCAGCATGGGAGGGGCCGGGGATACGCAGTATTTT.

The CDR3 nucleotides read TGCAGCGTCACGTTCCGGGACAGCGGAATTTACGAGCAGTACTTC. Protein sequence: CSVTFRDSGIYEQYF. This chain uses TRBV29-1 with TRBJ2-7; 7 bases align to TRBD1. From germline, CDR1 is SQVTM and CDR2 ANQGSEA. The ends lost 6 bases at V and 4 bases at J; junction bases unmatched: 15. The CDR3 has 15 residues.